The present T cell receptor (beta chain) was sequenced within a study of siplizumab effects on memory and regulatory T cells. Study results and caveats: Siplizumab produced a significant reduction in alloreactive sequences that were traceable to unstimulated CD4+ memory cells. Confirmatory evidence of suppressive function in proliferating siplizumab-culture Tregs was not obtained. Roughly 75-97% of proliferating CD4+ or CD8+ clones lacked a naive or memory phenotype that could be assigned. In unstimulated cells, naive T cells appeared more diverse than memory T cells and seemed major alloresponse contributors.

In regard to this clone: What it recognizes is unknown.

Using immunoSEQ multiplex PCR, the repertoire was profiled, and TCRdb retains in-frame clones only, with some absent. The sample shows around 83,000 clones, 75% to 90% of them seen only once. Trimming took 6 bases from V and 7 from J, leaving 4 bases between them. The CDR3 runs to 10 residues. Per germline, CDR1 MNHNY and CDR2 SVGAGI (reference sequence). The sequenced material came from CD4+ T cells sorted from blood. J is TRBJ1-5 and V is TRBV6-6; D remains ambiguous. This clonotype was obtained from a human donor in good health. The CDR3 loop reads CASRWQPQHF. The DNA of the CDR3 is TGTGCCAGCAGGTGGCAGCCCCAGCATTTT.